Shown below are 20 T cell receptor beta chains from a single sample sequenced in a study of OX40 agonist ivuxolimab in advanced cancers. TCRdb's table, derived via immunoSEQ multiplex PCR, lists solely in-frame clones and lacks some. The sample includes roughly 50,000 clones, roughly 80% of them seen just once. Source: CD4+ or CD8+ T cells sorted from blood, taken in a trial of the OX40 agonist ivuxolimab. These TCRs come from an adult with an advanced solid tumor such as melanoma, head and neck, liver or kidney cancer.

The V and J genes are TRBV30 and TRBJ2-3; D is possibly TRBD2 (5 bases). V lost 4 bases, J lost 3 bases, and 14 bases lay in between. The germline V gene has CDR1 GTSNPN and CDR2 SVGIG (reference sequence). There are 14 residues in the CDR3. Written as DNA, the CDR3 is TGTGCCTGGACTGCAGCGGCCAGGACAGATACGCAGTATTTT. Residues: CAWTAAARTDTQYF.

The chain links TRBV11-2 to TRBJ2-3; 9 positions match TRBD2. Trimming cost V 0 bases and J 2 bases; bases outside gene matches: 6. The CDR3 sequence is 17 residues long. In germline, CDR1 is SGHAT, CDR2 FQNNGV. In DNA form, the CDR3 reads TGTGCCAGCAGCTTAGAGTCTAGCGGGGCACCCACAGATACGCAGTATTTT. Protein product: CASSLESSGAPTDTQYF.

The rearrangement joins TRBV5-1 to TRBJ1-1; D perhaps matches TRBD1 (5 bases). V lost 1 base and J 0 bases, leaving 7 bases between the germline ends. Germline V lookup: CDR1 SGHRS, CDR2 YFSETQ. The CDR3 spans 14 residues. The CDR3 spells CASSLWGMNTEAFF. For the CDR3, the DNA is TGCGCCAGCAGCTTGTGGGGCATGAACACTGAAGCTTTCTTT.

The chain combines TRBV14 with TRBJ2-2; no clear D. This CDR3 region has 13 residues. V dropped 2 bases and J dropped 6 bases, with 7 bases sitting between them. The germline V gene encodes CDR1 SGHDN and CDR2 FVKESK. The CDR3 protein is CASSQSVAGELFF. The CDR3 nucleotides are TGTGCCAGCAGCCAATCCGTGGCCGGGGAGCTGTTTTTT.

The chain couples TRBV2 to TRBJ1-3; 9 bases map to TRBD1. V lost 7 bases to trimming and J lost 2 bases; unmatched junction nucleotides: 6. CDR1 SNHLY and CDR2 FYNNEI come from the germline V gene. The CDR3 runs to 15 residues. The CDR3 reads CASTRDREPGNTIYF. The DNA for the CDR3 is TGTGCCAGCACCCGGGACAGGGAGCCTGGAAACACCATATATTTT.

The chain links TRBV19 to TRBJ2-7; 7 bases are a match to TRBD1. CDR1 LNHDA and CDR2 SQIVND come from the germline V gene (reference sequence). The V gene end was trimmed by 4 bases and the J gene end by 4 bases; junction bases not matched to a gene: 4. CDR3 length: 13 amino acids. The CDR3 DNA is TGTGCCAGTAGTACCCAGACAGGGTACGAGCAGTACTTC. It codes for CASSTQTGYEQYF.

A word on this clone: Germline is not matched at one junction end, which may reflect a read error. The rearrangement joins TRBV5-3 to TRBJ1-2; TRBD1 matches at 10 bases. TRBV5-3 is designated an ORF whose function remains uncertain. This CDR3 comprises 13 residues. The CDR3 spells CARSYDRGRSVSF. The DNA of the CDR3 is TGTGCCAGAAGCTACGACAGGGGGCGGTCTGTCTCCTTC.

Here the CDR3 DNA reads TGTGCCAGCAGTTCGCCCGGGACAGGGGCCCATCAGCCCCAGCATTTT. Translation gives CASSSPGTGAHQPQHF. The chain uses TRBV28 and TRBJ1-5; 10 bases agree with TRBD1. Losses at the gene ends were 4 bases for V and 5 bases for J; bases not matched to a gene: 8. Germline lookup yields CDR1 MDHEN and CDR2 SYDVKM. The CDR3 runs 16 residues.

J is TRBJ1-2 and V is TRBV4-2, with TRBD1 matching 10 bases. V shed 3 bases, J shed 6 bases, and the junction held 4 bases outside the gene matches. This CDR3 has 14 residues. The germline V gene has CDR1 LGHNA and CDR2 YNFKEQ. CDR3 coding DNA: TGTGCCAGCAGCCAGGACAGGGGGAACGATGGCTACACCTTC. Its protein is CASSQDRGNDGYTF.

V and J are TRBV18 and TRBJ2-5, with TRBD1 matching 7 bases. The CDR3 is made up of 16 amino acids. Trimming cost V 0 bases and J 5 bases; bases outside gene matches: 9. Germline V lookup: CDR1 KGHSH, CDR2 LQKENI. The CDR3 here is CASSPPSTGVRETQYF. The CDR3 nucleotides read TGTGCCAGCTCACCACCTTCCACAGGGGTTCGGGAGACCCAGTACTTC.

The chain combines TRBV5-4 with TRBJ2-7, with TRBD2 matching 9 bases. This CDR3 is built from 15 residues. V shed 3 bases and J 1 base; nucleotides not matched to a gene: 5. Germline-derived CDR1 and CDR2 are SGHNT and YYREEE (reference sequence). The CDR3 bases are TGTGCCAGCAGCTCTCAGCGGGGGGATTCCTACGAGCAGTACTTC. This codes for CASSSQRGDSYEQYF.

The chain recombines TRBV2 with TRBJ1-1; D is possibly TRBD1 (6 bases). The CDR3 is 14 residues long. Trimming cost V 6 bases and J 3 bases, with 14 bases left between them. In germline, CDR1 is SNHLY, CDR2 FYNNEI. CDR3 loop: CASRVQGVDTEAFF. CDR3 coding DNA: TGTGCCAGCAGGGTACAGGGTGTGGACACTGAAGCTTTCTTT.

The chain has TRBV5-1 and TRBJ2-2; D ambiguous. V lost 0 bases, J lost 7 bases, and 7 bases lay in between. The CDR3 has 13 residues. Germline V gene sequence: CDR1 SGHRS, CDR2 YFSETQ. The CDR3 is CASSLGTRGELFF. The CDR3 DNA reads as TGCGCCAGCAGCTTGGGGACCCGCGGGGAGCTGTTTTTT.

J is TRBJ2-3 and V is TRBV7-2; perhaps D is TRBD1 or TRBD2 (6 bases each). CDR1 is SGHTA and CDR2 is FQGNSA in the germline V gene. Trimming stripped 9 bases from V and 6 bases from J, with 13 bases between. The CDR3 length is 12 residues. This CDR3 is CASRGEGDTQYF. DNA of the CDR3: TGTGCCAGTAGGGGGGAAGGGGATACGCAGTATTTT. Together with reference TRBV7-2 and TRBJ2-3, the CDR3 gives the full variable domain: GAGVSQSPSNKVTEKGKDVELRCDPISGHTALYWYRQSLGQGLEFLIYFQGNSAPDKSGLPSDRFSAERTGGSVSTLTIQRTQQEDSAVYLCASRGEGDTQYFGPGTRLTVL.

The rearrangement uses TRBV7-3 and TRBJ2-2; D may be TRBD1 (6 bases). Trimming stripped 3 bases from V and 4 bases from J, with 9 bases between. The CDR3 is 14 amino acids. Germline assignment: CDR1 SGHTA and CDR2 FQGTGA. This CDR3 is CASSFTGTTGELFF. CDR3 DNA: TGTGCCAGCAGCTTCACAGGGACCACCGGGGAGCTGTTTTTT.

This chain uses TRBV28 with TRBJ1-6, with unresolved D. Trimming pared 5 bases from V and 0 bases from J, leaving 5 bases between. Per germline, CDR1 MDHEN and CDR2 SYDVKM. The CDR3 loop spans 14 amino acids. DNA for the CDR3: TGTGCCAGCAGTCAGAGCTCCTATAATTCACCCCTCCACTTT. Amino acid sequence: CASSQSSYNSPLHF.

The rearrangement uses TRBV7-9 and TRBJ1-5, with 11 bases identical to TRBD1. The germline V gene encodes CDR1 SEHNR and CDR2 FQNEAQ (reference sequence). The trim removed 7 bases at V and 3 bases at J, leaving 5 bases unmatched. This CDR3 is 15 amino acids long. The CDR3: CASNPGQGDNQPQHF. The CDR3 DNA is TGTGCCAGCAATCCGGGACAGGGGGACAATCAGCCCCAGCATTTT.

This sequence joins TRBV28 and TRBJ1-3; TRBD1 aligns across 9 bases. CDR3 length equals 16 residues. Trimming took 10 bases from V and 2 from J; bases not matched to a gene: 12. Germline CDR1 is MDHEN and CDR2 is SYDVKM. The CDR3: CAIRAQGASTGNTIYF. The CDR3 DNA reads TGTGCCATCAGAGCACAGGGGGCATCAACTGGAAACACCATATATTTT.

This chain links TRBV6-6 with TRBJ1-2; TRBD1 is a possible D gene (5 bases). This CDR3 region has 14 residues. Germline assignment: CDR1 MNHNY and CDR2 SVGAGI (reference sequence). V dropped 7 bases and J dropped 2 bases, with 14 bases sitting between them. CDR3 region: CASILDRQNYGYTF. CDR3 bases: TGTGCCAGCATTCTCGACAGACAGAACTATGGCTACACCTTC.

This chain links TRBV5-4 with TRBJ2-5, with a possible D match to TRBD1 (5 bases). The CDR3 is made up of 13 amino acids. Germline V CDR1 and CDR2: SGHNT, YYREEE (reference sequence). Deletions cut 2 bases from V and 5 bases from J, with 10 bases between. The CDR3 region has the DNA TGTGCCAGCAGCTTAGATAGGGGCGAGACCCAGTACTTC. Protein sequence: CASSLDRGETQYF. The full variable domain, its missing parts supplied by reference TRBV5-4 and TRBJ2-5, is ETGVTQSPTHLIKTRGQQVTLRCSSQSGHNTVSWYQQALGQGPQFIFQYYREEENGRGNFPPRFSGLQFPNYSSELNVNALELDDSALYLCASSLDRGETQYFGPGTRLLVL.